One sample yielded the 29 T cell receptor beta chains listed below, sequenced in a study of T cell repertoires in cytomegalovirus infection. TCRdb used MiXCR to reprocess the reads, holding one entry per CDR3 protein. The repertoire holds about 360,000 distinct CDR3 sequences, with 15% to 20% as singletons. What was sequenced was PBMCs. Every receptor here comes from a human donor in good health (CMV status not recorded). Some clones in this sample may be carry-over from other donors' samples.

CDR3 DNA: TGTGCCAGCAGCCCCGGTGGGGGTGGGACCGGGGAGCTGTTTTTT. Protein: CASSPGGGGTGELFF. This chain uses TRBV12-3 or TRBV12-4 with TRBJ2-2; D tentatively fits TRBD1 or TRBD2 (5 bases each). V was clipped by 6 bases and J by 5 bases, with 16 bases between them. The CDR3 consists of 15 residues.

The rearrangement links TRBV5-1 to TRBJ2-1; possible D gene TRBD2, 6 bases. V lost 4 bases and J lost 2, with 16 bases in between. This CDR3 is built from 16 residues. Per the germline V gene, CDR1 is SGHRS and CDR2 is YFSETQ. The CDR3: CASSPQERAAYNEQFF. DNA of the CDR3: TGCGCCAGCAGCCCCCAAGAGCGGGCCGCCTACAATGAGCAGTTCTTC.

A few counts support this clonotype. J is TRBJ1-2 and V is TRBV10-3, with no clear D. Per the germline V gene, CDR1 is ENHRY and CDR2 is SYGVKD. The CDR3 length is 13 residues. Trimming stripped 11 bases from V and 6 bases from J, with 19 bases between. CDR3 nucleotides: TGTGCCTCCCGGATCGGAGGGAACGATGGCTACACCTTC. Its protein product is CASRIGGNDGYTF.

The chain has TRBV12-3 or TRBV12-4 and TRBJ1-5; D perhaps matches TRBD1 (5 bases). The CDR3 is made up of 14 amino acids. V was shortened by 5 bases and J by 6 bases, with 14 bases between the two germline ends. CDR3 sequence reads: CASSRAGYSQPQHF. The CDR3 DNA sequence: TGTGCCAGCAGTCGAGCAGGGTACAGTCAGCCCCAGCATTTT.

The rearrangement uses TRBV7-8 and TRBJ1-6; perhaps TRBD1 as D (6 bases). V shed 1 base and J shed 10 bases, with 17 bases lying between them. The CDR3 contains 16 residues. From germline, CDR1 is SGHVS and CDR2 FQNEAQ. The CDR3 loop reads CASSLVVGQGQSPLHF. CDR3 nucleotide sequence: TGTGCCAGCAGCTTAGTGGTGGGGCAGGGGCAATCACCCCTCCACTTT.

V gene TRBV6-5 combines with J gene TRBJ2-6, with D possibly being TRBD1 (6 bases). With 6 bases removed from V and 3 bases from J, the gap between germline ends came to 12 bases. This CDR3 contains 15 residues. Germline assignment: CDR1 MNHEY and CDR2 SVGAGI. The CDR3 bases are TGTGCCAGCAGACAGGGTCAAAGTGGGGCCAACGTCCTGACTTTC. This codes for CASRQGQSGANVLTF.

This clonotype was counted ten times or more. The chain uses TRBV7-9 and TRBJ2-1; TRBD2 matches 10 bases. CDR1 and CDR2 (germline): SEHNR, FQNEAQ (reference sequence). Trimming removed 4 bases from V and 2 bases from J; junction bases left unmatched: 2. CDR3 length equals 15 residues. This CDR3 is CASSSLAGTYNEQFF. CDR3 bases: TGTGCCAGCAGCTCACTAGCGGGGACCTACAATGAGCAGTTCTTC.

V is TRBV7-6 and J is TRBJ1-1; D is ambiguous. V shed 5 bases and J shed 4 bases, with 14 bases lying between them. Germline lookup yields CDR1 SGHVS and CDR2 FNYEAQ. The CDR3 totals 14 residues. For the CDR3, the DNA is TGTGCCAGCAGCCACGGAGGGCAGCTCACTGAAGCTTTCTTT. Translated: CASSHGGQLTEAFF.

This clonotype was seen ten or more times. The CDR3, as DNA: TGTGCCACCAGTGATTCGAAAGCGGGGGCCCAAGATACGCAGTATTTT. It codes for CATSDSKAGAQDTQYF. The chain uses TRBV24-1 and TRBJ2-3; 8 nucleotides agree with TRBD2. After removal of 2 bases from V and 5 bases from J, the junction contained 8 bases not matched to a gene. The CDR3 runs to 16 residues. From germline, CDR1 is KGHDR and CDR2 SFDVKD.

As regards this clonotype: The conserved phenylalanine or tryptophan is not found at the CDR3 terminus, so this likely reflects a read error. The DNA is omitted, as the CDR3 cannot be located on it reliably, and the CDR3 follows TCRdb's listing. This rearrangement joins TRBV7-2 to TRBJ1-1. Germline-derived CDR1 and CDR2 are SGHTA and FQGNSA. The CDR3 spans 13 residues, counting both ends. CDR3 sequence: CASSLDRNTEAFL.

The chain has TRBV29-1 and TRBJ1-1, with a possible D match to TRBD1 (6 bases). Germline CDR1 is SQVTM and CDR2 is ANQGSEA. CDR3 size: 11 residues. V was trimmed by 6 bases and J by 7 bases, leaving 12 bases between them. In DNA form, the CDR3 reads TGCAGCGTCACGGGACATTTTGAAGCTTTCTTT. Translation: CSVTGHFEAFF. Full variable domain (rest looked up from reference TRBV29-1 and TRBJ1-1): SAVISQKPSRDICQRGTSLTIQCQVDSQVTMMFWYRQQPGQSLTLIATANQGSEATYESGFVIDKFPISRPNLTFSTLTVSNMSPEDSSIYLCSVTGHFEAFFGQGTRLTVV.

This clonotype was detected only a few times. This chain's CDR3 is CASSSDGTEGNTIYF. The DNA of the CDR3 is TGTGCCAGCAGCTCAGACGGGACAGAGGGAAACACCATATATTTT. The V gene is TRBV11-2, the J gene TRBJ1-3, with 7 bases identical to TRBD1. There are 15 residues in the CDR3. Losses at the gene ends were 4 bases for V and 4 bases for J; bases not matched to a gene: 7. Looked up from germline, CDR1 is SGHAT and CDR2 is FQNNGV.

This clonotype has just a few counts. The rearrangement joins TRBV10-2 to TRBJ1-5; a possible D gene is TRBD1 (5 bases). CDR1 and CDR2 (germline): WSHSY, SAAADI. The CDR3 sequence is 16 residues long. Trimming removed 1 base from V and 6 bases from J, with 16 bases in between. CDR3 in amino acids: CASSEWAGSLTQPQHF. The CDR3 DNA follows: TGCGCCAGCAGTGAGTGGGCAGGGAGCCTCACTCAGCCCCAGCATTTT.

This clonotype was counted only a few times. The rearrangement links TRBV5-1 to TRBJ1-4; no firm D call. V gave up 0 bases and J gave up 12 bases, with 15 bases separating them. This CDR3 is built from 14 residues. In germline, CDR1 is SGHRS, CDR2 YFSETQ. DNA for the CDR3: TGCGCCAGCAGCTTGGGGGCCCGCGATGGAGAACTGTTTTTT. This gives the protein CASSLGARDGELFF. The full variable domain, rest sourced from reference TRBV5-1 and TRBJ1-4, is KAGVTQTPRYLIKTRGQQVTLSCSPISGHRSVSWYQQTPGQGLQFLFEYFSETQRNKGNFPGRFSGRQFSNSRSEMNVSTLELGDSALYLCASSLGARDGELFFGSGTQLSVL.

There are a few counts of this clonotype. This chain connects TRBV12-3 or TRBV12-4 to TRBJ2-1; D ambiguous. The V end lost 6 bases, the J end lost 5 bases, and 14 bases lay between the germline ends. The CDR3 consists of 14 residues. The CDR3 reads CASSSLLGNNEQFF. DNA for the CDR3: TGTGCCAGCAGCTCTTTGTTGGGAAACAATGAGCAGTTCTTC.

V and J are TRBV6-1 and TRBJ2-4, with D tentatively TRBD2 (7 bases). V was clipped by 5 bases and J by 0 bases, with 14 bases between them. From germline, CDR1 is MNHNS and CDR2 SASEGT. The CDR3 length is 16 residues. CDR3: CASSSRGALAKNIQYF. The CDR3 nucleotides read TGTGCCAGCAGTTCCCGGGGGGCCCTAGCCAAAAACATTCAGTACTTC.

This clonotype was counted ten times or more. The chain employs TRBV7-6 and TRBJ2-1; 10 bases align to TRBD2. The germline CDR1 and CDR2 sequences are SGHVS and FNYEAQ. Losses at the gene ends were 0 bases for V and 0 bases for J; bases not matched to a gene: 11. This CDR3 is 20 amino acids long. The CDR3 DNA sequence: TGTGCCAGCAGCTTAGCGCTAGCGGGGGCCAGTCGATACTCCTACAATGAGCAGTTCTTC. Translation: CASSLALAGASRYSYNEQFF.

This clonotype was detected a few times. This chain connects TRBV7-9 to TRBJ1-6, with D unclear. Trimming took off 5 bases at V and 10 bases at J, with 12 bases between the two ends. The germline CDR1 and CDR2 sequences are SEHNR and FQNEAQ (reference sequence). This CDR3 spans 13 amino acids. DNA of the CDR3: TGTGCCAGCAGCCGAATTTCGGGCTCACCCCTCCACTTT. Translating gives CASSRISGSPLHF.

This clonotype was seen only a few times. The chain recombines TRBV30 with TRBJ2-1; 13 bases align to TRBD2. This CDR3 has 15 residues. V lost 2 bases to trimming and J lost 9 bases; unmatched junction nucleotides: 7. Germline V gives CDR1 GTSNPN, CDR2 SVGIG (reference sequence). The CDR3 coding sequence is TGTGCCTGGAGTCCTCGACTAGCGGGAGGTGGTGAGCAGTTCTTC. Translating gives CAWSPRLAGGGEQFF.

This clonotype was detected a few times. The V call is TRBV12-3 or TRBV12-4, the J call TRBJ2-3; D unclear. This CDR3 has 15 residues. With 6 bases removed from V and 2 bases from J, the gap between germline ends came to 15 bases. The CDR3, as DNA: TGTGCCAGCAGCCCATGGTGGGCCTCCACAGATACGCAGTATTTT. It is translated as CASSPWWASTDTQYF.

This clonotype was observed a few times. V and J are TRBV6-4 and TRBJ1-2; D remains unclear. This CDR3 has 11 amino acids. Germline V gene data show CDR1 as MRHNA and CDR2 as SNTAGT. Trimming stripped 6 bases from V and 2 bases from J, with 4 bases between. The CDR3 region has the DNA TGTGCCAGCAGGGACAACTATGGCTACACCTTC. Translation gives CASRDNYGYTF.

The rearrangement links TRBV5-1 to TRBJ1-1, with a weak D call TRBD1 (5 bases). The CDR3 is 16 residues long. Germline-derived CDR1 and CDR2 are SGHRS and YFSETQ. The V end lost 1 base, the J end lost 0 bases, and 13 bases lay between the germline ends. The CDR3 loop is CASSLFPGGLNTEAFF. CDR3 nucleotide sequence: TGCGCCAGCAGCTTGTTTCCCGGGGGACTGAACACTGAAGCTTTCTTT.

DNA of the CDR3: TGTGCCAGCAGTTTAGGGACAACGGAAGCTTTCTTT. Residues: CASSLGTTEAFF. The chain joins TRBV12-3 or TRBV12-4 to TRBJ1-1; the D gene is possibly TRBD1 (5 bases). The CDR3 contains 12 residues. The V and J ends lost 1 base and 8 bases respectively, with 8 bases between them.

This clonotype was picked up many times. The CDR3 sequence: CASGRSGNSYEQYF. CDR3 nucleotides: TGTGCCAGCGGTCGGTCAGGGAACTCCTACGAGCAGTACTTC. This chain joins TRBV7-9 and TRBJ2-7; possibly TRBD1 for D (5 bases). CDR3 length: 14 residues. Germline V lookup: CDR1 SEHNR, CDR2 FQNEAQ (reference sequence). V was pared by 8 bases and J by 0 bases, with 14 bases between.

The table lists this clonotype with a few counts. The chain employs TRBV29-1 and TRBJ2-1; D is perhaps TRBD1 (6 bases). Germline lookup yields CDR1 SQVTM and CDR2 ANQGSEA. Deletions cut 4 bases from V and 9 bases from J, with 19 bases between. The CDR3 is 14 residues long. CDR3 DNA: TGCAGCGTTGGGGGGACACAAAGGACGTTTGAGCAGTTCTTC. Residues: CSVGGTQRTFEQFF.

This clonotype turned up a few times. This chain's CDR3 is CASSLREVGAEAFF. The CDR3 nucleotides read TGTGCCAGCAGCTTAAGGGAAGTGGGGGCTGAAGCTTTCTTT. This chain uses TRBV5-6 with TRBJ1-1; the D gene is possibly TRBD1 (5 bases). CDR3 length: 14 residues. CDR1 and CDR2 from the germline V gene are SGHDT and YYEEEE. Between the trimmed V and J ends, which lost 2 bases and 6 bases, there was a span of 14 bases.

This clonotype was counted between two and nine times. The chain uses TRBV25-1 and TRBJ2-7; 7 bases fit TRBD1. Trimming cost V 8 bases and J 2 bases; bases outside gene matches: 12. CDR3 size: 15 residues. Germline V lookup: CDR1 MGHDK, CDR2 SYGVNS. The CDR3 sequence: CASSNSGTATYEQYF. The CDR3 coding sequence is TGTGCCAGCTCAAATTCCGGGACAGCTACCTACGAGCAGTACTTC.

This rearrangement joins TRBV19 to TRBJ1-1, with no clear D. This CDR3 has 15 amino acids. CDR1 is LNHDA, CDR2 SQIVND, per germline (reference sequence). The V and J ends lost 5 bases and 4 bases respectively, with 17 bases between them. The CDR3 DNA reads TGTGCCAGTAGTCTTATGGGGAGTCGAGGCACTGAAGCTTTCTTT. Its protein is CASSLMGSRGTEAFF.

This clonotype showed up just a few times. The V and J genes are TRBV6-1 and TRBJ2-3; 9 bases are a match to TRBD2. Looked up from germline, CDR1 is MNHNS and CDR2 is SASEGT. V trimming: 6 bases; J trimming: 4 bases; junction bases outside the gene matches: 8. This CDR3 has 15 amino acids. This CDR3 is CASSAIAGVSDTQYF. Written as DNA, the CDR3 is TGTGCCAGCAGCGCAATAGCGGGAGTCTCAGATACGCAGTATTTT.